This T cell receptor beta chain stems from a study of CD8+CD57+ T cells in acquired aplastic anemia. In the study overall: The DNA of sorted CD4+ and CD8+ cells averaged around 3.2 ug.

Whole-study findings and limits: Patients and controls were found to share twenty-nine CD8+ CDR3 sequences.

The use of genomic DNA as template underpinned the TCR beta VDJ and CDR3 profiling. In TCRdb, the reads were re-called with MiXCR into one record per CDR3 protein. The sample records about 98,000 distinct CDR3 sequences, 65% to 70% being singletons. On this clonotype: Antigen unknown.

Patients included in sequencing had previously demonstrated CD8+CD57+ cell expansion by flow cytometry. Germline assignment: CDR1 LNHNV and CDR2 YYDKDF (reference sequence). The CDR3 totals 13 residues. J lost 6 bases, V lost 1 base, and 0 bases had no gene match. This sequence was found in a human donor with aplastic anemia. Specimen: sorted CD4+, CD8+, or CD8+CD57+ T cells (not recorded which) from PBMCs. The chain links TRBV15 to TRBJ1-1, with 9 bases aligning to TRBD1. The CDR3 loop is CATSRGTGAEAFF. The CDR3 DNA reads as TGTGCCACCAGCAGAGGGACAGGGGCTGAAGCTTTCTTT.